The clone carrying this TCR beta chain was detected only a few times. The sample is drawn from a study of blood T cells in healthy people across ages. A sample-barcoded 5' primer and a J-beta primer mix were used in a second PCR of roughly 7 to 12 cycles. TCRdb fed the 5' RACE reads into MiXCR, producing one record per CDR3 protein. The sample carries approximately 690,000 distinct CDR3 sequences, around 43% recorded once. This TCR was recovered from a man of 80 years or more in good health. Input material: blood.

The chain's CDR3 is CASSPDWDQPQHF. The CDR3 DNA sequence: TGTGCCAGCAGCCCCGACTGGGATCAGCCCCAGCATTTT. The chain links TRBV12-3 or TRBV12-4 to TRBJ1-5; D ambiguous. The CDR3 has 13 amino acids. Trimming removed 6 bases at V and 5 bases at J, with 11 bases between.